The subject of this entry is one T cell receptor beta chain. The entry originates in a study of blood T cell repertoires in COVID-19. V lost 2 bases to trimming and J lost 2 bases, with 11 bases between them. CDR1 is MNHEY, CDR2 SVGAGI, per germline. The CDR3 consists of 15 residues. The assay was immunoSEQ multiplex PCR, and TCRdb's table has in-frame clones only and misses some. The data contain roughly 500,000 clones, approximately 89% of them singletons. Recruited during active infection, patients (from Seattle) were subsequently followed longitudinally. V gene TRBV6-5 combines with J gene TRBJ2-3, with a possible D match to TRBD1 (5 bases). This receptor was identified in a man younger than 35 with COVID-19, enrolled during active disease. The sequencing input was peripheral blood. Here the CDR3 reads CASSYGQGTTDTQYF. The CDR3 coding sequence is TGTGCCAGCAGTTACGGTCAGGGAACCACAGATACGCAGTATTTT.